This record looks at one TCR beta chain sequence and its context. Only a few counts were recorded for this clonotype. Its binding antigen is unknown. Base qualities are not provided; no much larger clone lies one nucleotide away. Ficoll-Paque density gradient centrifugation was used to isolate PBMCs. TCRdb records Illumina NovaSeq 6000 as the sequencer. Using 5'RACE with constant-segment primers, TCRalpha and TCRbeta cDNA libraries were constructed, with sample barcodes and unique molecular identifiers added in the process. RNA was extracted from every sample with Trizol reagent. Library amplification was performed in two PCR steps, and a second sample barcode and Illumina TruSeq adapters were introduced in the second step. Libraries were sequenced on an Illumina NovaSeq with 2 x 150 bp paired-end reads. As for the original processing: The reads were demultiplexed and collapsed into UMI-guided consensus sequences using migec v1.2.7. Using mixcr v2.1.11, UMI consensuses were aligned to TRA and TRB V and J templates and then assembled into clonotypes. Clonotypes were classified as expanded or contracted when called significant by both edgeR and NoisET, with noise models trained on biological replicates. For edgeR calls, the cutoffs were a false discovery rate-adjusted p below 0.01 and a log2 fold-change threshold of 1. As an exploratory analysis of dynamics, PCA with hierarchical clustering was applied to max-normalized trajectories of the 1000 most abundant clonotypes. Separately sequenced CD4+ and CD8+ repertoires were used to assign the CD4 or CD8 phenotype of responding clones. In TCRdb, the public reads were trimmed at Q25 with fastp and aligned with MiXCR, with productive beta chains retained. Every CDR3 protein is listed once, alongside the most common genes and DNA of its rows. These V and J calls rely on TCRdb rather than the paper's analysis. Present in this sample are 470,000 or so distinct CDR3 sequences, about 18% of which were seen just once. The ten largest account for 9% to 15% of the sample.

Ends trimmed: V by 4 bases, J by 4 bases; bases unmatched to a gene: 7. The CDR3 numbers 15 residues from cysteine through phenylalanine. Only the CDR3 portion is preserved as DNA: 45 bases, with reading frame beginning at the first base. From a lookup of the germline V gene, CDR1 and CDR2 are SQVTM and ANQGSEA. These data belong to a study of T-cell memory formation after mild COVID-19 (dated by TCRdb to the early 2020s). Study-level background: TCR sequence clusters from the two donors were largely donor specific. Longitudinal TCRalpha and TCRbeta repertoire sequencing tracked T-cell clones expanding and contracting after mild COVID-19 in a couple of donors. The cohort comprised two young, previously healthy adult volunteers, one female and one male.

What the work shows at the level of the full study, not this receptor alone: The study included only two mild cases, and larger cohorts that include severe cases with pre-infection samples were judged to be necessary. Contracting CD4+ clones appeared mostly in the CM and EM memory subsets, whereas CD8+ clones were enriched in EMRA. Balanced CD4/CD8 phenotypes were observed for clones contracting from day 15 to 85, whereas a bias towards CD4+ was observed for a second wave of clones expanding from day 15 to 37. The detection of some responding clones in pre-infection memory suggests that pre-existing cross-reactive memory T cells joined the SARS-CoV-2 response. The second-wave clones that peaked on day 37 were not confirmed to be SARS-CoV-2 specific.

The chain is assembled from TRBV29-1 and TRBJ2-3; 11 nucleotides in the junction match TRBD2. This receptor was obtained from an adult woman who had mild COVID-19 (a few samples of this study predate the infection). The sample titles of this study are shuffled in the database, so cell type and time point are left out; the donor was told from shared clones. Sequences were obtained from PBMCs or a T cell subset sorted from them (not recorded which). The DNA sequence is TGCAGCGTTGTCTGGGTAGCGGGAGGGCCAGATACGCAGTATTTT. This gives the protein CSVVWVAGGPDTQYF.